The 17 T cell receptor beta chains below all came from one sample that was sequenced in a study of response to subunit inactivated influenza vaccine. TCRdb fed the RT-PCR reads into MiXCR, producing one record per CDR3 protein. The sample contains 700,000 to 900,000 distinct CDR3 sequences, 21% of which appear only once. Sequences were derived from PBMCs from blood, sampled roughly 5 days after vaccination. Every receptor here comes from a man in his fifties or sixties who received an inactivated influenza vaccine.

This clonotype has just a few counts. The CDR3 region is CASSLSSSGGRDTQYF. DNA for the CDR3: TGTGCCAGCAGTTTATCGTCTAGCGGGGGGAGAGATACGCAGTATTTT. This chain joins TRBV27 and TRBJ2-3; 11 nucleotides line up with TRBD2. The CDR3 has 16 amino acids. With 0 bases clipped from V and 5 bases from J, the junction kept 4 bases outside the gene matches. CDR1 and CDR2 (germline): MNHEY, SMNVEV (reference sequence).

CDR3 loop: CATSDSTGLNKNIQYF. CDR3 DNA: TGTGCCACCAGTGACTCGACAGGGTTGAACAAAAACATTCAGTACTTC. The rearrangement uses TRBV24-1 and TRBJ2-4, with TRBD1 matching 7 bases. Germline assignment: CDR1 KGHDR and CDR2 SFDVKD. Trimming removed 4 bases from V and 3 bases from J; junction bases left unmatched: 8. The CDR3 runs to 16 residues.

This clonotype was seen only a few times. The CDR3 coding sequence is TGTGCCAGCAGCTTAACAGCGCGGAATGAGCAGTTCTTC. Amino acids: CASSLTARNEQFF. The genes are TRBV7-3 and TRBJ2-1; D not resolved. Per germline, CDR1 SGHTA and CDR2 FQGTGA. The CDR3 is 13 residues long. V was shortened by 0 bases and J by 7 bases, with 7 bases between the two germline ends. Drawing the rest from reference TRBV7-3 and TRBJ2-1, the complete variable domain is GAGVSQTPSNKVTEKGKYVELRCDPISGHTALYWYRQSLGQGPEFLIYFQGTGAADDSGLPNDRFFAVRPEGSVSTLKIQRTERGDSAVYLCASSLTARNEQFFGPGTRLTVL.

This clonotype occurred a few times. The J gene is TRBJ2-7, the V gene TRBV7-3, with TRBD1 matching 8 bases. V gave up 3 bases and J gave up 4 bases; unmatched junction bases: 2. The CDR3 consists of 13 residues. Germline V lookup: CDR1 SGHTA, CDR2 FQGTGA. CDR3 residues: CASSLTGEYEQYF. The CDR3 DNA is TGTGCCAGCAGCTTGACAGGGGAGTACGAGCAGTACTTC. Full variable domain (missing parts from reference TRBV7-3 and TRBJ2-7): GAGVSQTPSNKVTEKGKYVELRCDPISGHTALYWYRQSLGQGPEFLIYFQGTGAADDSGLPNDRFFAVRPEGSVSTLKIQRTERGDSAVYLCASSLTGEYEQYFGPGTRLTVT.

The V call is TRBV30, the J call TRBJ1-6; D is unclear. From germline, CDR1 is GTSNPN and CDR2 SVGIG (reference sequence). The CDR3 loop spans 14 amino acids. Trimming took off 1 base at V and 3 bases at J, with 7 bases between the two ends. The CDR3 spells CAWSETVYNSPLHF. The CDR3 coding sequence is TGTGCCTGGAGTGAGACGGTCTATAATTCACCCCTCCACTTT.

The CDR3 reads CSANDRGRGFYNEQFF. CDR3 nucleotides: TGCAGTGCAAATGACAGGGGGCGCGGCTTTTACAATGAGCAGTTCTTC. This chain joins TRBV20-1 and TRBJ2-1, with TRBD1 identical over 10 bases. CDR3 length: 16 amino acids. The V gene end was trimmed by 6 bases and the J gene end by 4 bases; junction bases not matched to a gene: 12. CDR1 is DFQATT and CDR2 is SNEGSKA in the germline V gene (reference sequence).

The chain is built from TRBV28 and TRBJ1-2; no definite D call. V shed 3 bases and J shed 5 bases, with 10 bases lying between them. The germline V gene has CDR1 MDHEN and CDR2 SYDVKM. The CDR3 length is 13 residues. The CDR3 coding sequence is TGTGCCAGCAGTTTTAAGCGAGGATATGGCTACACCTTC. This encodes CASSFKRGYGYTF.

This clonotype showed up just a few times. The chain has TRBV5-1 and TRBJ2-1; no reliable D call. CDR3 size: 16 residues. The germline V and J ends were trimmed by 0 bases and 4 bases, with 14 bases remaining between them. Germline lookup yields CDR1 SGHRS and CDR2 YFSETQ. Written as DNA, the CDR3 is TGCGCCAGCAGCTTGGCCCGGAATTCAGTATACAATGAGCAGTTCTTC. It encodes CASSLARNSVYNEQFF.

This clonotype was counted between two and nine times. The V and J genes are TRBV5-1 and TRBJ1-1; a weak D match, TRBD1 (6 bases). The length of the CDR3 is 16 residues. V was clipped by 4 bases and J by 1 base, with 17 bases between them. The germline V gene has CDR1 SGHRS and CDR2 YFSETQ. The CDR3 spells CASSVRIQGGNTEAFF. In DNA form, the CDR3 reads TGCGCCAGCAGCGTTAGAATACAGGGAGGGAACACTGAAGCTTTCTTT. Complete variable domain (other parts from reference TRBV5-1 and TRBJ1-1): KAGVTQTPRYLIKTRGQQVTLSCSPISGHRSVSWYQQTPGQGLQFLFEYFSETQRNKGNFPGRFSGRQFSNSRSEMNVSTLELGDSALYLCASSVRIQGGNTEAFFGQGTRLTVV.

This clonotype was recorded many times. The chain joins TRBV10-3 to TRBJ2-7; D not resolved. From germline, CDR1 is ENHRY and CDR2 SYGVKD. Trimming removed 4 bases from V and 6 bases from J, with 10 bases in between. This CDR3 contains 12 residues. The CDR3 DNA follows: TGTGCCATCAGTGCCCGTTCTACCGAGCAGTACTTC. Protein product: CAISARSTEQYF.

The chain combines TRBV6-1 with TRBJ1-1; weak D call: TRBD1 (5 bases). The CDR3 covers 15 residues. Germline V gene sequence: CDR1 MNHNS, CDR2 SASEGT. Trimming pared 7 bases from V and 0 bases from J, leaving 15 bases between. CDR3 loop: CASKVDKWVNTEAFF. As DNA, the CDR3 is TGTGCCAGCAAGGTGGACAAGTGGGTGAACACTGAAGCTTTCTTT.

This clonotype was seen many times. This chain connects TRBV12-3 or TRBV12-4 to TRBJ1-6, with TRBD1 matching over 7 bases. The CDR3 contains 14 residues. With V trimmed by 5 bases and J by 10 bases, 8 bases remained unmatched. The CDR3 DNA is TGTGCCAGCAGTCCTAGACAGGGAAACTCACCCCTCCACTTT. Its protein product is CASSPRQGNSPLHF.

A few counts support this clonotype. The chain combines TRBV5-1 with TRBJ2-1; TRBD2 aligns across 7 bases. The CDR3 is 13 residues long. Per germline, CDR1 SGHRS and CDR2 YFSETQ. The V gene end was trimmed by 7 bases and the J gene end by 6 bases; junction bases not matched to a gene: 7. CDR3 sequence (DNA): TGCGCCAGCGCCCTTCCTAGCGGCAATGAGCAGTTCTTC. As protein: CASALPSGNEQFF.

The V call is TRBV19, the J call TRBJ1-1, with 7 nucleotides matching TRBD1. CDR1 is LNHDA, CDR2 SQIVND, per germline (reference sequence). Trimming cost V 6 bases and J 0 bases; bases outside gene matches: 4. This CDR3 region has 14 residues. The CDR3, as DNA: TGTGCCAGTAGGCGACAGGGCGTGAACACTGAAGCTTTCTTT. It yields the protein CASRRQGVNTEAFF.

The chain combines TRBV20-1 with TRBJ2-1; 13 nucleotides agree with TRBD2. This CDR3 comprises 15 residues. V lost 8 bases and J lost 7; bases outside the gene matches: 11. Germline CDR1 DFQATT, CDR2 SNEGSKA (reference sequence). The CDR3 spells CSKITGTSGNNEQFF. CDR3 coding DNA: TGCAGTAAGATTACCGGGACTAGCGGGAATAATGAGCAGTTCTTC.

V is TRBV6-1 and J is TRBJ1-5; no definite D call. The V gene's germline CDR1 is MNHNS and CDR2 SASEGT. The CDR3 totals 14 residues. V was pared by 4 bases and J by 3 bases, with 10 bases between. The CDR3 DNA reads TGTGCCAGCAGTGCCCAAGGAGTCAATCAGCCCCAGCATTTT. Encoded protein: CASSAQGVNQPQHF.

V is TRBV4-1 and J is TRBJ2-5; a weak D match, TRBD1 (6 bases). The CDR3 loop spans 15 amino acids. The germline gives CDR1 MGHRA, CDR2 YSYEKL. Trimming stripped 5 bases from V and 4 bases from J, with 17 bases between. The CDR3 coding sequence is TGCGCCAGCAGCTCATGGACCGGACAGCTAGAGACCCAGTACTTC. It yields the protein CASSSWTGQLETQYF.